These 15 T cell receptor beta chains originate from one sample sequenced in a study of shared clonotypes between healthy human individuals. TCRdb's table, derived via immunoSEQ multiplex PCR, lists solely in-frame clones and lacks some. The sample lists millions of clones, roughly 94% occurring once. Sequencing was carried out using naive CD4+ T cells sorted from blood. The subset: CD45RA+ positively selected. The receptor set was obtained from a man aged 18 to 29 in good health.

The chain couples TRBV11-2 to TRBJ2-1; TRBD2 agrees at 11 bases. This CDR3 is built from 14 residues. J gave up 9 bases and V 4 bases, and 5 bases lay outside the gene matches. Germline assignment: CDR1 SGHAT and CDR2 FQNNGV. CDR3 bases: TGTGCCAGCAGCTCCGGGACTAGCGGCGTTGAGCAGTTCTTC. It specifies CASSSGTSGVEQFF. The full variable domain, in which reference TRBV11-2 and TRBJ2-1 provide the parts outside the CDR3, is EAGVAQSPRYKIIEKRQSVAFWCNPISGHATLYWYQQILGQGPKLLIQFQNNGVVDDSQLPKDRFSAERLKGVDSTLKIQPAKLEDSAVYLCASSSGTSGVEQFFGPGTRLTVL.

V gene TRBV10-2 combines with J gene TRBJ2-5; 12 positions match TRBD2. The CDR3 has 16 residues. The V gene end was trimmed by 6 bases and the J gene end by 3 bases; junction bases not matched to a gene: 8. The germline gives CDR1 WSHSY, CDR2 SAAADI. CDR3 protein: CASRSSGRALEETQYF. Here the CDR3 DNA reads TGCGCCAGCAGGTCTAGCGGGAGGGCCCTAGAAGAGACCCAGTACTTC.

The rearrangement links TRBV5-4 to TRBJ1-2; unclear D gene. Germline V gene lookup returns CDR1 SGHNT and CDR2 YYREEE (reference sequence). CDR3 length equals 14 residues. V lost 4 bases and J lost 5, with 15 bases in between. The CDR3 here is CASSVPLVPYGYTF. The CDR3 bases are TGTGCCAGCAGCGTCCCATTGGTCCCTTATGGCTACACCTTC.

V is TRBV6-5 and J is TRBJ2-1; possible D gene TRBD2, 6 bases. Germline CDR1 reads MNHEY; CDR2 reads SVGAGI. The germline V and J ends were trimmed by 2 bases and 6 bases, with 17 bases remaining between them. CDR3 length: 16 amino acids. The chain's CDR3 is CASSYRRPATSNEQFF. Here the CDR3 DNA reads TGTGCCAGCAGTTACCGCCGCCCAGCGACTAGCAATGAGCAGTTCTTC.

This rearrangement joins TRBV10-3 to TRBJ1-5; D is unclear. From germline, CDR1 is ENHRY and CDR2 SYGVKD. The CDR3 extends over 11 amino acids. The V and J ends lost 2 bases and 10 bases respectively, with 6 bases between them. CDR3 DNA sequence: TGTGCCATCAGTGAGACTGGACCCCAGCATTTT. This sequence encodes CAISETGPQHF.

The rearrangement uses TRBV6-1 and TRBJ1-5, with TRBD1 matching 10 bases. V lost 6 bases, J lost 6 bases, and 5 bases stayed unmatched. The CDR3 is 14 residues long. CDR1 and CDR2 (germline): MNHNS, SASEGT. The CDR3 region is CASRETGGSQPQHF. The CDR3 coding sequence is TGTGCCAGCAGAGAGACAGGGGGCAGTCAGCCCCAGCATTTT.

This chain joins TRBV7-9 and TRBJ2-3; D not certain. Germline V gene sequence: CDR1 SEHNR, CDR2 FQNEAQ (reference sequence). The CDR3 has 16 amino acids. The ends were cut back, 0 bases at V and 1 base at J, with 11 bases in the middle. The CDR3 DNA sequence: TGTGCCAGCAGCTTAGCGGGTGCACTCCGCACAGATACGCAGTATTTT. This sequence encodes CASSLAGALRTDTQYF.

Concerning this clone itself: With a much larger clone just one base away, this may be a read error. The V gene is TRBV27, the J gene TRBJ1-1; D is uncertain. The CDR3 is made up of 13 amino acids. The V end was cut by 0 bases, the J end by 1 base, with 3 bases between. Germline-derived CDR1 and CDR2 are MNHEY and SMNVEV (reference sequence). CDR3 nucleotide sequence: TGTGCCAGCAGTTTATCGGCGAACACTGAAGCTTTCTTT. Amino acids: CASSLSANTEAFF.

The chain carries TRBV23-1 and TRBJ2-6; possible D gene TRBD1, 6 bases. TRBV23-1 falls under the ORF class, with uncertain function. This CDR3 is built from 18 residues. V lost 4 bases to trimming and J lost 0 bases, with 16 bases between them. Here the CDR3 reads CASSPLRQVYSGANVLTF. The CDR3 DNA reads as TGCGCCAGCAGTCCACTAAGACAGGTATACTCTGGGGCCAACGTCCTGACTTTC.

The chain couples TRBV5-4 to TRBJ2-7; D unresolved. The V end was cut by 0 bases, the J end by 2 bases, with 12 bases between. Per the germline V gene, CDR1 is SGHNT and CDR2 is YYREEE (reference sequence). The CDR3 is 15 amino acids. The CDR3 is CASSLGGSAPYEQYF. CDR3 coding DNA: TGTGCCAGCAGCTTGGGTGGGTCAGCTCCCTACGAGCAGTACTTC.

V and J are TRBV4-1 and TRBJ1-1; D not resolved. V lost 3 bases and J lost 7, with 15 bases in between. Germline V gene lookup returns CDR1 MGHRA and CDR2 YSYEKL. The CDR3 is 14 amino acids. CDR3 coding DNA: TGCGCCAGCAGCCATCCTGCTGCGATGGGTGAAGCTTTCTTT. Its translation: CASSHPAAMGEAFF.

This chain uses TRBV10-3 with TRBJ1-4; a possible D gene is TRBD1 (5 bases). V was trimmed by 2 bases and J by 10 bases, leaving 17 bases between them. Germline lookup yields CDR1 ENHRY and CDR2 SYGVKD. The CDR3 totals 15 residues. The CDR3 protein is CAISEGAGSEGKLFF. The DNA of the CDR3 is TGTGCCATCAGTGAGGGGGCAGGGAGTGAAGGAAAACTGTTTTTT.

V usage is TRBV9 and J usage is TRBJ2-2; 8 positions match TRBD2. The CDR3 consists of 16 residues. Trimming removed 7 bases from V and 0 bases from J; junction bases left unmatched: 8. Germline lookup yields CDR1 SGDLS and CDR2 YYNGEE. This chain's CDR3 is CASSPLAGSNTGELFF. The CDR3 DNA is TGTGCCAGCTCCCCCTTAGCGGGATCGAACACCGGGGAGCTGTTTTTT.

This chain's CDR3 is CSVEDRGGARGYGYTF. Here the CDR3 DNA reads TGCAGCGTTGAAGATCGCGGGGGGGCGCGTGGCTATGGCTACACCTTC. J is TRBJ1-2 and V is TRBV29-1; D might be TRBD1 (6 bases). V gave up 0 bases and J gave up 4 bases, with 18 bases separating them. This CDR3 region has 16 residues. Germline CDR1 SQVTM, CDR2 ANQGSEA. The variable domain in full, completed from reference TRBV29-1 and TRBJ1-2, reads SAVISQKPSRDICQRGTSLTIQCQVDSQVTMMFWYRQQPGQSLTLIATANQGSEATYESGFVIDKFPISRPNLTFSTLTVSNMSPEDSSIYLCSVEDRGGARGYGYTFGSGTRLTVV.

The chain uses TRBV6-1 and TRBJ2-2, with a possible D match to TRBD2 (7 bases). The length of the CDR3 is 15 residues. V was cut by 4 bases and J by 4 bases, with 13 bases left in between. CDR1 MNHNS and CDR2 SASEGT come from the germline V gene. This CDR3 is CASSVWGGGTGELFF. Written as DNA, the CDR3 is TGTGCCAGCAGTGTATGGGGAGGGGGCACCGGGGAGCTGTTTTTT.